Shown below are 13 T cell receptor beta chains from a single sample sequenced in a study of control samples from healthy donors and cancer patients. Produced via immunoSEQ multiplex PCR; TCRdb's table is partial and in-frame only. The sample consists of 150,000 to 200,000 clones, 90% to 95% of them appearing once. Sequenced input: blood. The receptors derive from a woman aged 25 to 39 in good health.

J is TRBJ2-3 and V is TRBV6-5; no clear D. This CDR3 has 13 residues. V was pared by 6 bases and J by 3 bases, with 10 bases between. Germline V gene data show CDR1 as MNHEY and CDR2 as SVGAGI. The CDR3 DNA sequence: TGTGCCAGCAGGATGGACCCGACAGATACGCAGTATTTT. It is translated as CASRMDPTDTQYF.

The chain employs TRBV19 and TRBJ1-2; 9 bases align to TRBD1. The germline gives CDR1 LNHDA, CDR2 SQIVND (reference sequence). CDR3 length: 12 amino acids. V shed 6 bases, J shed 6 bases, and the junction held 2 bases outside the gene matches. CDR3: CASSRDRDGYTF. CDR3 nucleotides: TGTGCCAGTAGCAGGGACAGGGATGGCTACACCTTC.

This clone was seen a single time. CDR3 loop: CASSSNMNTEAFF. Written as DNA, the CDR3 is TGTGCCAGCAGTTCTAACATGAACACTGAAGCTTTCTTT. The chain couples TRBV28 to TRBJ1-1; D gene ambiguous. Trimming shortened V by 4 bases and J by 0 bases, and 6 bases separated the two germline ends. Germline V gene lookup returns CDR1 MDHEN and CDR2 SYDVKM. The CDR3 covers 13 residues. The complete variable domain, with remaining parts taken from reference TRBV28 and TRBJ1-1, reads DVKVTQSSRYLVKRTGEKVFLECVQDMDHENMFWYRQDPGLGLRLIYFSYDVKMKEKGDIPEGYSVSREKKERFSLILESASTNQTSMYLCASSSNMNTEAFFGQGTRLTVV.

This sequence joins TRBV2 and TRBJ2-1, with 8 bases aligning to TRBD1. This CDR3 comprises 14 residues. Germline V lookup: CDR1 SNHLY, CDR2 FYNNEI. Trimming cost V 7 bases and J 0 bases; bases outside gene matches: 2. The CDR3 DNA reads TGTGCCAGCAATACAGGGGGCTCCTACAATGAGCAGTTCTTC. This sequence encodes CASNTGGSYNEQFF.

The V gene is TRBV2, the J gene TRBJ2-3, with a weak D call TRBD2 (7 bases). Germline V gene lookup returns CDR1 SNHLY and CDR2 FYNNEI. There are 13 residues in the CDR3. The V end lost 3 bases, the J end lost 5 bases, and 9 bases lay between the germline ends. The CDR3 DNA reads as TGTGCCAGCAGTGATAGGGGGGGAGATACGCAGTATTTT. This codes for CASSDRGGDTQYF.

The chain employs TRBV18 and TRBJ2-1, with 9 positions matching TRBD2. The CDR3 length is 15 residues. The V and J ends lost 1 base and 7 bases, in that order; junction bases with no gene match: 5. The germline V gene encodes CDR1 KGHSH and CDR2 LQKENI. The CDR3: CASSPLAGVLNEQFF. CDR3 nucleotide sequence: TGTGCCAGCTCACCACTAGCGGGGGTACTTAATGAGCAGTTCTTC.

This chain uses TRBV5-1 with TRBJ1-6; 7 positions agree with TRBD1. With V trimmed by 3 bases and J by 6 bases, 12 bases remained unmatched. The CDR3 consists of 17 residues. Germline V gene lookup returns CDR1 SGHRS and CDR2 YFSETQ. The CDR3 sequence: CASSWGTDRSRNSPLHF. The CDR3 DNA reads as TGCGCCAGCAGCTGGGGGACAGACCGAAGTCGTAATTCACCCCTCCACTTT.

V is TRBV12-2 and J is TRBJ1-2; the table's D call of TRBD1 was not tested on the DNA. TRBV12-2 represents a pseudogene. This CDR3 is built from 13 residues. The chain's CDR3 is CASRHSGDYGYTF. CDR3 nucleotide sequence: TGTGCAAGTCGACATTCAGGGGACTATGGCTACACCTTC.

J is TRBJ1-5 and V is TRBV7-9; D gene ambiguous. The CDR3 is 13 residues long. Germline V gene lookup returns CDR1 SEHNR and CDR2 FQNEAQ (reference sequence). V dropped 1 base and J dropped 10 bases, with 11 bases sitting between them. The CDR3 nucleotides are TGTGCCAGCAGCTTAGATCTGTCAGTCCCCCAGCATTTT. Amino acid sequence: CASSLDLSVPQHF.

V gene TRBV15 combines with J gene TRBJ1-4; 8 nucleotides match TRBD1. With V trimmed by 2 bases and J by 0 bases, 5 bases remained unmatched. Germline CDR1 is LNHNV and CDR2 is YYDKDF (reference sequence). The CDR3 is 17 amino acids. As DNA, the CDR3 is TGTGCCACCAGCAGACGACAGGGGCACGCAACTAATGAAAAACTGTTTTTT. Translation gives CATSRRQGHATNEKLFF.

This chain connects TRBV11-3 to TRBJ2-3; no firm D call. CDR3 length equals 14 residues. In germline, CDR1 is SGHNT, CDR2 YENEEA. V gave up 3 bases and J gave up 5 bases, with 12 bases separating them. The CDR3 is CASSFLGMEDTQYF. The CDR3, as DNA: TGTGCCAGCAGCTTCCTAGGGATGGAAGATACGCAGTATTTT.

The chain recombines TRBV7-9 with TRBJ1-1; D ambiguous. The CDR3 extends over 14 amino acids. CDR1 is SEHNR and CDR2 is FQNEAQ in the germline V gene (reference sequence). Deletions cut 0 bases from V and 5 bases from J, with 10 bases between. This CDR3 is CASSLARDRTEAFF. Written as DNA, the CDR3 is TGTGCCAGCAGCTTAGCGCGAGATCGGACTGAAGCTTTCTTT.

V usage is TRBV28 and J usage is TRBJ1-6, with 8 bases identical to TRBD1. Per germline, CDR1 MDHEN and CDR2 SYDVKM. CDR3 length: 16 amino acids. V shed 6 bases, J shed 9 bases, and the junction held 13 bases outside the gene matches. CDR3: CASRSVRQGRTSPLHF. CDR3 nucleotides: TGTGCCAGCAGATCCGTCCGACAGGGGCGGACTTCACCCCTCCACTTT.